These 13 T cell receptor beta chains came from one sample sequenced in a study of T cell repertoires in cytomegalovirus infection. TCRdb redid the calling of the reads with MiXCR, one entry per CDR3 protein. The table lists approximately 500,000 distinct CDR3 sequences, approximately 15% of them singletons, with about 24% in the top ten. The source material was CD8+ T cells from PBMCs. These receptors were taken from a human donor in good health (CMV status not recorded). Some clones in this sample may be carry-over from other donors' samples.

This clonotype has a handful of counts. The chain has TRBV5-6 and TRBJ2-1; D might be TRBD2 (5 bases). There are 13 residues in the CDR3. Trimming cost V 2 bases and J 8 bases, with 11 bases left between them. Germline CDR1 and CDR2: SGHDT and YYEEEE. The CDR3, as DNA: TGTGCCAGCAGCTTCTCGGGGAGCGATGAGCAGTTCTTC. Translated: CASSFSGSDEQFF.

The chain carries TRBV19 and TRBJ2-2; D not certain. The V gene's germline CDR1 is LNHDA and CDR2 SQIVND (reference sequence). The CDR3 is made up of 13 amino acids. Trimming took off 2 bases at V and 4 bases at J, with 5 bases between the two ends. The CDR3 DNA sequence: TGTGCCAGTAGTATATCTTTCACCGGGGAGCTGTTTTTT. Translation gives CASSISFTGELFF.

This clonotype was seen a few times. The chain carries TRBV5-4 and TRBJ1-1, with unresolved D. Germline V gives CDR1 SGHNT, CDR2 YYREEE (reference sequence). Trimming cost V 0 bases and J 1 base, with 10 bases left between them. This CDR3 contains 15 residues. CDR3 DNA sequence: TGTGCCAGCAGCTTGGGATGGAGACAGAACACTGAAGCTTTCTTT. Amino acids: CASSLGWRQNTEAFF.

The chain couples TRBV12-3 or TRBV12-4 to TRBJ2-1; D might be TRBD2 (6 bases). The CDR3 totals 15 residues. With 6 bases removed from V and 6 bases from J, the gap between germline ends came to 18 bases. The CDR3 region is CASRAGQARTNEQFF. The CDR3 nucleotides are TGTGCCAGCAGGGCGGGGCAAGCAAGGACCAATGAGCAGTTCTTC.

The chain employs TRBV6-5 and TRBJ2-3; perhaps TRBD2 as D (7 bases). Germline V gives CDR1 MNHEY, CDR2 SVGAGI. Trimming shortened V by 4 bases and J by 4 bases, and 12 bases separated the two germline ends. The CDR3 extends over 14 amino acids. CDR3 coding DNA: TGTGCCAGCAGTTTAGGGGGGGAAGCAGATACGCAGTATTTT. It yields the protein CASSLGGEADTQYF.

This clonotype was seen only a few times. This rearrangement joins TRBV25-1 to TRBJ2-3; 9 bases map to TRBD2. CDR1 and CDR2 (germline): MGHDK, SYGVNS. Trimming took 2 bases from V and 2 from J; bases not matched to a gene: 8. The CDR3 runs 17 residues. The CDR3 loop reads CASSERGLAGFTDTQYF. DNA of the CDR3: TGTGCCAGCAGTGAACGAGGGCTAGCGGGATTCACAGATACGCAGTATTTT.

There are many counts of this clonotype. One end of the junction fails to match germline, which may point to a read error. V gene TRBV7-8 combines with J gene TRBJ2-7, with a weak D call TRBD1 (6 bases). The CDR3 is made up of 14 amino acids. Looked up from germline, CDR1 is SGHVS and CDR2 is FQNEAQ. CDR3 sequence (DNA): TGTGCAAGCAGCTGGGACACCCCTGGCGACGAGACGTACTTC. Amino acids: CASSWDTPGDETYF. Filled out from reference TRBV7-8 and TRBJ2-7, the complete variable domain reads GAGVSQSPRYKVAKRGQDVALRCDPISGHVSLFWYQQALGQGPEFLTYFQNEAQLDKSGLPSDRFFAERPEGSVSTLKIQRTQQEDSAVYLCASSWDTPGDETYFGPGTRLTVT.

A few counts support this clonotype. The chain recombines TRBV23-1 with TRBJ1-3, with TRBD1 as a possible D gene (6 bases). TRBV23-1 is an ORF for which the function is uncertain. The CDR3 spans 23 residues. V lost 0 bases to trimming and J lost 0 bases, with 30 bases between them. CDR3: CASSQSNKSQHYRDPSSGNTIYF. The CDR3 region has the DNA TGCGCCAGCAGTCAATCCAACAAAAGCCAACACTACAGGGACCCCAGCTCTGGAAACACCATATATTTT.

The rearrangement joins TRBV11-2 to TRBJ1-4, with 10 nucleotides matching TRBD1. This CDR3 comprises 15 residues. Trimming took 7 bases from V and 4 from J; bases not matched to a gene: 6. Germline V lookup: CDR1 SGHAT, CDR2 FQNNGV. The CDR3 region is CASTEGQGFNEKLFF. The CDR3 coding sequence is TGTGCCAGCACTGAGGGACAGGGGTTTAATGAAAAACTGTTTTTT.

This chain connects TRBV20-1 to TRBJ2-7, with D perhaps matching TRBD1 (6 bases). Per the germline V gene, CDR1 is DFQATT and CDR2 is SNEGSKA (reference sequence). The CDR3 spans 13 residues. V was pared by 0 bases and J by 6 bases, with 12 bases between. The CDR3 region is CSAREITGFEQYF. CDR3 nucleotide sequence: TGCAGTGCTAGAGAAATCACAGGGTTCGAGCAGTACTTC.

This clonotype was counted a few times. The chain couples TRBV29-1 to TRBJ2-4; no reliable D call. V lost 4 bases and J 0 bases, leaving 7 bases between the germline ends. Germline CDR1 and CDR2: SQVTM and ANQGSEA. The CDR3 runs to 13 residues. In nucleotides, the CDR3 is TGCAGCGTTGTACTCTCAGCCAAAAACATTCAGTACTTC. It translates to CSVVLSAKNIQYF.

The sample holds many counts of this clonotype. The genes are TRBV7-2 and TRBJ1-4, with D unclear. Trimming pared 7 bases from V and 3 bases from J, leaving 12 bases between. The CDR3 totals 14 residues. CDR1 and CDR2 (germline): SGHTA, FQGNSA. CDR3 DNA sequence: TGTGCCAGCACCCAAAACAGACCTAATGAAAAACTGTTTTTT. Protein product: CASTQNRPNEKLFF.

This rearrangement joins TRBV13 to TRBJ2-1, with D uncertain. This CDR3 has 15 amino acids. V was cut by 5 bases and J by 2 bases, with 13 bases left in between. CDR1 and CDR2 (germline): PRHDT, FYEKMQ (reference sequence). CDR3 amino acids: CASSVDRRTYNEQFF. The CDR3 DNA reads as TGTGCCAGCAGCGTCGACCGGAGAACCTACAATGAGCAGTTCTTC.